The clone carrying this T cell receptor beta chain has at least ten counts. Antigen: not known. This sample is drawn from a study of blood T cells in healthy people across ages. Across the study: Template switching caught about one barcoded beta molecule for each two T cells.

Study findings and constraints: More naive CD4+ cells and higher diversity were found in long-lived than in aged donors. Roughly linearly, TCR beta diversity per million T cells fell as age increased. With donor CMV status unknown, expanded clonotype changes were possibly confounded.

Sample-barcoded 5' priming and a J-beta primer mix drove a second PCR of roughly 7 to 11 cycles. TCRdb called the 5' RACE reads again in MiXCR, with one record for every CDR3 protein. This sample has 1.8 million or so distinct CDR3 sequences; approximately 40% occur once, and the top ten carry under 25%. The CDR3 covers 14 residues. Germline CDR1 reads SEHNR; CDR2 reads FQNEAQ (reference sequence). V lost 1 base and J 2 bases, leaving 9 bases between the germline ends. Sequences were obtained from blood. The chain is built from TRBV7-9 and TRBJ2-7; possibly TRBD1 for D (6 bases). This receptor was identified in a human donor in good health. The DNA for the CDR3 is TGTGCCAGCAGCTTAGTACAGGGAACCTACGAGCAGTACTTC. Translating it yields CASSLVQGTYEQYF.